A single sample is the source of the 21 T cell receptor beta chains below, sequenced in a study of stem cell transplantation in POMP-related autoinflammatory disease. Using immunoSEQ multiplex PCR, the repertoire was profiled, and TCRdb retains in-frame clones only, with some absent. The table lists about 2,200 clones, roughly 84% of them singletons. The specimen was Tregs from PBMCs, collected after stem cell transplantation. The receptors here all came from a human patient with POMP-related autoinflammation and immune dysregulation (PRAID). A share of the T cells may be of graft donor origin.

This rearrangement joins TRBV4-1 to TRBJ1-2; D ambiguous. This CDR3 spans 15 amino acids. The germline V gene has CDR1 MGHRA and CDR2 YSYEKL. The V gene lost 4 bases and the J gene lost 4 bases, with 16 bases spanning the gap. The CDR3 sequence: CASSPLLRRIYGYTF. Written as DNA, the CDR3 is TGCGCCAGCAGCCCTTTGTTAAGGAGAATCTATGGCTACACCTTC.

DNA for the CDR3: TGTGCCAGCAGCTTACGGGGTAGCGAATCCTACAATGAGCAGTTCTTC. Translated: CASSLRGSESYNEQFF. The rearrangement links TRBV11-2 to TRBJ2-1; TRBD2 is a possible D gene (5 bases). CDR3 length: 16 residues. The germline CDR1 and CDR2 sequences are SGHAT and FQNNGV. Deletions cut 2 bases from V and 1 base from J, with 12 bases between.

The chain joins TRBV19 to TRBJ2-2; the match to TRBD1 covers 9 bases. CDR3 length equals 17 residues. The germline CDR1 and CDR2 sequences are LNHDA and SQIVND (reference sequence). V was clipped by 0 bases and J by 4 bases; unmatched bases: 6. The CDR3 spells CASSIDGGQGSTGELFF. The CDR3 DNA follows: TGTGCCAGTAGTATAGATGGGGGACAGGGTAGCACCGGGGAGCTGTTTTTT.

There are a few counts of this clone. This rearrangement joins TRBV20-1 to TRBJ2-1; TRBD2 matches 15 bases. Germline V CDR1 and CDR2: DFQATT, SNEGSKA (reference sequence). The CDR3 totals 17 residues. V lost 3 bases, J lost 4 bases, and 7 bases stayed unmatched. The CDR3 sequence: CSASSIGTSGGYNEQFF. CDR3 DNA sequence: TGCAGTGCTAGTTCAATCGGGACTAGCGGGGGGTACAATGAGCAGTTCTTC.

The rearrangement joins TRBV4-1 to TRBJ1-3; 10 positions agree with TRBD1. V was clipped by 2 bases and J by 5 bases; unmatched bases: 9. Per germline, CDR1 MGHRA and CDR2 YSYEKL. This CDR3 spans 17 amino acids. Here the CDR3 DNA reads TGCGCCAGCAGCCAACTTTTCCGGGACAGGGGTAGAAACACCATATATTTT. This translates into CASSQLFRDRGRNTIYF.

The chain recombines TRBV7-2 with TRBJ2-5; 10 bases are shared with TRBD2. Per germline, CDR1 SGHTA and CDR2 FQGNSA. There are 13 residues in the CDR3. After removal of 3 bases from V and 5 bases from J, the junction contained 0 bases not matched to a gene. CDR3 sequence reads: CASSLTSGETQYF. CDR3 DNA sequence: TGTGCCAGCAGCTTGACTAGCGGGGAGACCCAGTACTTC.

This sequence joins TRBV7-9 and TRBJ2-3; weak D call: TRBD2 (7 bases). The CDR3 is made up of 18 amino acids. Trimming stripped 3 bases from V and 2 bases from J, with 21 bases between. Germline CDR1 SEHNR, CDR2 FQNEAQ (reference sequence). The CDR3 region is CASSLRGGGYRTTDTQYF. CDR3 sequence (DNA): TGTGCCAGCAGCTTGCGGGGCGGGGGCTACAGGACCACAGATACGCAGTATTTT.

The chain is built from TRBV28 and TRBJ1-2; no reliable D call. V shed 5 bases and J shed 4 bases, with 11 bases lying between them. This CDR3 is 13 amino acids long. Germline V gene lookup returns CDR1 MDHEN and CDR2 SYDVKM. The CDR3 nucleotides read TGTGCCAGCAGTGATACAGTGTCCTATGGCTACACCTTC. This gives the protein CASSDTVSYGYTF.

The chain employs TRBV30 and TRBJ1-4; 9 positions match TRBD1. Germline assignment: CDR1 GTSNPN and CDR2 SVGIG (reference sequence). Unmatched junction bases numbered 5, after V lost 2 bases and J lost 7 bases. The CDR3 extends over 14 amino acids. CDR3 sequence: CAWSPGQGFEKLFF. The CDR3 DNA reads as TGTGCCTGGAGTCCGGGACAGGGTTTTGAAAAACTGTTTTTT. The variable domain in full, with the rest retrieved from reference TRBV30 and TRBJ1-4, is SQTIHQWPATLVQPVGSPLSLECTVEGTSNPNLYWYRQAAGRGLQLLFYSVGIGQISSEVPQNLSASRPQDRQFILSSKKLLLSDSGFYLCAWSPGQGFEKLFFGSGTQLSVL.

Of note for this clone: In the same sample, other DNA sequences code for this CDR3. This chain joins TRBV5-4 and TRBJ2-3; the match to TRBD2 covers 7 bases. This CDR3 contains 17 residues. Germline V gene sequence: CDR1 SGHNT, CDR2 YYREEE (reference sequence). Losses at the gene ends were 0 bases for V and 0 bases for J; bases not matched to a gene: 7. The CDR3 spells CASSLAWSSGSTDTQYF. The CDR3 nucleotides are TGTGCCAGCAGCTTGGCCTGGTCTAGCGGTAGCACAGATACGCAGTATTTT.

The V and J genes are TRBV28 and TRBJ1-5; 7 bases line up with TRBD1. The V gene end was trimmed by 6 bases and the J gene end by 0 bases; junction bases not matched to a gene: 8. CDR3 length equals 16 residues. Germline V gene data show CDR1 as MDHEN and CDR2 as SYDVKM. The CDR3 loop reads CASSHLRQGSNQPQHF. CDR3 DNA: TGTGCCAGCAGCCACCTTCGACAGGGTAGCAATCAGCCCCAGCATTTT.

The chain has TRBV24-1 and TRBJ1-4; D gene uncertain. The germline gives CDR1 KGHDR, CDR2 SFDVKD. The CDR3 length is 13 residues. V shed 4 bases and J shed 7 bases, with 9 bases lying between them. CDR3: CATSDRRGEKLFF. The DNA for the CDR3 is TGTGCCACCAGTGACAGGCGAGGTGAAAAACTGTTTTTT.

The rearrangement links TRBV12-5 to TRBJ2-1; D may be TRBD2 (5 bases). The length of the CDR3 is 15 residues. Trimming removed 0 bases at V and 9 bases at J, with 15 bases between. Germline loops: CDR1 LGHNT, CDR2 FRNRAP. The CDR3 sequence: CASGLVLGPWVEQFF. The CDR3 DNA sequence: TGTGCTAGTGGTTTGGTACTAGGACCCTGGGTTGAGCAGTTCTTC. Combining the CDR3 with reference TRBV12-5 and TRBJ2-1 gives the whole variable domain DARVTQTPRHKVTEMGQEVTMRCQPILGHNTVFWYRQTMMQGLELLAYFRNRAPLDDSGMPKDRFSAEMPDATLATLKIQPSEPRDSAVYFCASGLVLGPWVEQFFGPGTRLTVL.

The rearrangement links TRBV24-1 to TRBJ2-1, with D possibly being TRBD1 (6 bases). The CDR3 extends over 17 amino acids. Trimming pared 4 bases from V and 8 bases from J, leaving 23 bases between. Germline V gene sequence: CDR1 KGHDR, CDR2 SFDVKD. CDR3 loop: CATSDSTWTQSGDEQFF. CDR3 DNA sequence: TGTGCCACCAGTGACTCGACCTGGACTCAGTCAGGGGATGAGCAGTTCTTC.

The rearrangement joins TRBV19 to TRBJ2-1; 12 bases fit TRBD2. J was trimmed by 4 bases and V by 5 bases; bases with no gene match: 27. The CDR3 has 23 amino acids. The germline gives CDR1 LNHDA, CDR2 SQIVND (reference sequence). The CDR3 DNA sequence: TGTGCCAGTAGTGCCGGAAGACAGGGGGTAGTGTCTAGCGGGAGGGATAAATACAATGAGCAGTTCTTC. It specifies CASSAGRQGVVSSGRDKYNEQFF.

This chain uses TRBV28 with TRBJ1-6; D unclear. Germline V gives CDR1 MDHEN, CDR2 SYDVKM. This CDR3 region has 17 residues. Trimming shortened V by 5 bases and J by 3 bases, and 17 bases separated the two germline ends. In DNA, the CDR3 is TGTGCCAGCAGTCATGCCCCTTACATTAGCTATAATTCACCCCTCCACTTT. Amino acid sequence: CASSHAPYISYNSPLHF.

This chain joins TRBV15 and TRBJ1-5; D possibly corresponds to TRBD1 (5 bases). Trimming stripped 1 base from V and 3 bases from J, with 10 bases between. This CDR3 contains 15 residues. CDR1 and CDR2 from the germline V gene are LNHNV and YYDKDF (reference sequence). Here the CDR3 reads CATSRVSGFNQPQHF. DNA for the CDR3: TGTGCCACCAGCAGAGTTTCAGGGTTCAATCAGCCCCAGCATTTT.

The chain carries TRBV6-1 and TRBJ2-5; TRBD2 matches 9 bases. This CDR3 contains 17 residues. Trimming took 2 bases from V and 5 from J; bases not matched to a gene: 12. Germline V lookup: CDR1 MNHNS, CDR2 SASEGT. Here the CDR3 DNA reads TGTGCCAGCAGTGAAAATGGAGCGGGGGGTAATTGGGAGACCCAGTACTTC. It yields the protein CASSENGAGGNWETQYF.

The genes are TRBV4-1 and TRBJ1-2, with TRBD1 matching over 8 bases. The CDR3 consists of 15 residues. Germline V gene data show CDR1 as MGHRA and CDR2 as YSYEKL. Germline trimming cut 1 base from V and 4 bases from J; bases unmatched to any gene: 5. Here the CDR3 DNA reads TGCGCCAGCAGCCAAGGACAGGGGCCCATCTATGGCTACACCTTC. Its protein is CASSQGQGPIYGYTF.

The chain employs TRBV3-1 (or the pseudogene TRBV3-2) and TRBJ2-5; D gene uncertain. This CDR3 is 13 amino acids long. V lost 1 base, J lost 4 bases, and 7 bases lay in between. The germline CDR1 and CDR2 sequences are LGHDT and YNNKEL (reference sequence). In nucleotides, the CDR3 is TGTGCCAGCAGCCAAGCCTCTCCAGAGACCCAGTACTTC. Translating gives CASSQASPETQYF.

The rearrangement uses TRBV6-5 and TRBJ1-5; D is undetermined. Per the germline V gene, CDR1 is MNHEY and CDR2 is SVGAGI. CDR3 length: 13 residues. V was clipped by 6 bases and J by 4 bases, with 10 bases between them. The DNA for the CDR3 is TGTGCCAGCAGATTGGACGGAAATCAGCCCCAGCATTTT. Encoded protein: CASRLDGNQPQHF.